Following are 18 T cell receptor beta chains from one sample sequenced in a study of cytomegalovirus exposure and HLA in healthy donors. Assay: immunoSEQ multiplex PCR; the TCRdb copy retains only in-frame clones and omits some. The sample carries around 60,000 clones, 95% recorded once. Sequencing was carried out using PBMCs. Every receptor here comes from a young woman in good health and CMV-seropositive.

The rearrangement uses TRBV30 and TRBJ1-4, with D possibly being TRBD1 (5 bases). Trimming took off 4 bases at V and 5 bases at J, with 14 bases between the two ends. The length of the CDR3 is 14 residues. CDR1 GTSNPN and CDR2 SVGIG come from the germline V gene (reference sequence). The CDR3 nucleotides are TGTGCCTGGAAGCGCTTGGGGGGAAATGAAAAACTGTTTTTT. Translated: CAWKRLGGNEKLFF.

V usage is TRBV5-3 and J usage is TRBJ2-5; weak D call: TRBD1 (5 bases). TRBV5-3 is an ORF; its function is uncertain. V lost 0 bases and J 5 bases, leaving 5 bases between the germline ends. This CDR3 contains 12 residues. The CDR3 DNA reads TGTGCCAGAAGCTTGGACAGGGAGACCCAGTACTTC. This gives the protein CARSLDRETQYF.

The chain couples TRBV15 to TRBJ2-3; 9 bases align to TRBD2. The germline CDR1 and CDR2 sequences are LNHNV and YYDKDF (reference sequence). V was clipped by 8 bases and J by 4 bases; unmatched bases: 4. This CDR3 comprises 13 residues. The chain's CDR3 is CATSVAGADTQYF. Written as DNA, the CDR3 is TGTGCCACCTCAGTAGCGGGAGCAGATACGCAGTATTTT.

V usage is TRBV6-1 and J usage is TRBJ1-6; the D gene is possibly TRBD1 (6 bases). CDR3 length: 15 residues. The germline V gene encodes CDR1 MNHNS and CDR2 SASEGT. Trimming stripped 8 bases from V and 8 bases from J, with 19 bases between. CDR3 nucleotide sequence: TGTGCCAGCTCTCCGGGACAACGTCCCTATTCACCCCTCCACTTT. Amino acid sequence: CASSPGQRPYSPLHF.

The sample holds a few counts of this clone. The rearrangement uses TRBV2 and TRBJ2-5, with D tentatively TRBD2 (8 bases). CDR3 size: 17 residues. CDR1 SNHLY and CDR2 FYNNEI come from the germline V gene. The V end was cut by 3 bases, the J end by 1 base, with 18 bases between. The CDR3 protein is CASSETSDRGPQETQYF. The CDR3 region has the DNA TGTGCCAGCAGTGAGACTAGCGATAGGGGGCCCCAAGAGACCCAGTACTTC.

The V and J genes are TRBV6-6 and TRBJ1-6, with D unclear. Germline V CDR1 and CDR2: MNHNY, SVGAGI (reference sequence). There are 15 residues in the CDR3. Trimming left V 8 bases short and J 2 bases short, with 13 bases between. CDR3 loop: CASSSRGTYNSPLHF. In nucleotides, the CDR3 is TGTGCCAGCTCGTCCCGAGGGACCTATAATTCACCCCTCCACTTT.

This rearrangement joins TRBV5-4 to TRBJ2-7; weak D call: TRBD1 (5 bases). Germline V gene sequence: CDR1 SGHNT, CDR2 YYREEE (reference sequence). V lost 0 bases and J lost 2, with 12 bases in between. CDR3 length: 15 residues. CDR3 region: CASSLGTSIPYEQYF. In DNA form, the CDR3 reads TGTGCCAGCAGCTTGGGGACATCGATTCCCTACGAGCAGTACTTC.

J is TRBJ2-2 and V is TRBV19; the match to TRBD1 covers 8 bases. The CDR3 extends over 14 amino acids. V lost 3 bases, J lost 6 bases, and 3 bases stayed unmatched. The germline V gene has CDR1 LNHDA and CDR2 SQIVND (reference sequence). CDR3 bases: TGTGCCAGTAGTATCCAGGGGGCCCCCGGGGAGCTGTTTTTT. Its translation: CASSIQGAPGELFF. Supplemented by reference TRBV19 and TRBJ2-2, the full variable domain reads DGGITQSPKYLFRKEGQNVTLSCEQNLNHDAMYWYRQDPGQGLRLIYYSQIVNDFQKGDIAEGYSVSREKKESFPLTVTSAQKNPTAFYLCASSIQGAPGELFFGEGSRLTVL.

The chain links TRBV5-4 to TRBJ2-5; D unclear. V was clipped by 0 bases and J by 5 bases, with 8 bases between them. The CDR3 loop spans 13 amino acids. Germline assignment: CDR1 SGHNT and CDR2 YYREEE (reference sequence). This chain's CDR3 is CASSLGAEETQYF. CDR3 DNA: TGTGCCAGCAGCTTGGGCGCTGAGGAGACCCAGTACTTC.

This CDR3 reads CASSLVLVGQGLDTQYF. CDR3 nucleotides: TGTGCCAGCAGCTTAGTCTTAGTCGGACAGGGGTTGGATACGCAGTATTTT. J is TRBJ2-3 and V is TRBV7-9; 9 nucleotides line up with TRBD1. The junction had 11 bases not matched to a gene; V was cut back by 1 base and J by 6 bases. The CDR3 has 17 residues. CDR1 SEHNR and CDR2 FQNEAQ come from the germline V gene (reference sequence). The full variable domain, its missing parts supplied by reference TRBV7-9 and TRBJ2-3, is DTGVSQNPRHKITKRGQNVTFRCDPISEHNRLYWYRQTLGQGPEFLTYFQNEAQLEKSRLLSDRFSAERPKGSFSTLEIQRTEQGDSAMYLCASSLVLVGQGLDTQYFGPGTRLTVL.

The chain links TRBV9 to TRBJ1-4; TRBD1 matches 8 bases. Losses at the gene ends were 3 bases for V and 7 bases for J; bases not matched to a gene: 5. This CDR3 contains 14 residues. Per germline, CDR1 SGDLS and CDR2 YYNGEE. CDR3 protein: CASSEGQAPEKLFF. As DNA, the CDR3 is TGTGCCAGCAGCGAGGGACAGGCGCCTGAAAAACTGTTTTTT.

This clone was seen once. The V call is TRBV7-2, the J call TRBJ2-1; 15 nucleotides align to TRBD2. The CDR3 totals 19 residues. Germline-derived CDR1 and CDR2 are SGHTA and FQGNSA. V lost 2 bases and J lost 7; bases outside the gene matches: 12. CDR3 loop: CASSLSPGLAGGRENEQFF. CDR3 nucleotide sequence: TGTGCCAGCAGCTTATCTCCCGGACTAGCGGGGGGGCGGGAAAATGAGCAGTTCTTC.

CDR3 amino acids: CASSIGQTASYGYTF. The DNA for the CDR3 is TGTGCCAGTAGTATCGGACAGACAGCCTCCTATGGCTACACCTTC. The chain recombines TRBV19 with TRBJ1-2, with D perhaps matching TRBD1 (6 bases). This CDR3 contains 15 residues. Trimming pared 3 bases from V and 4 bases from J, leaving 15 bases between. Germline CDR1 is LNHDA and CDR2 is SQIVND (reference sequence).

This clone was seen only once. The rearrangement uses TRBV18 and TRBJ1-1; TRBD1 is a possible D gene (5 bases). The germline gives CDR1 KGHSH, CDR2 LQKENI. The CDR3 is 15 residues long. Deletions cut 5 bases from V and 0 bases from J, with 13 bases between. The chain's CDR3 is CASSKTGGLNTEAFF. DNA for the CDR3: TGTGCCAGCTCAAAAACCGGGGGACTGAACACTGAAGCTTTCTTT.

V is TRBV14 and J is TRBJ2-1; 8 bases align to TRBD1. The CDR3 extends over 16 amino acids. V was pared by 5 bases and J by 5 bases, with 11 bases of the junction left unmatched. CDR1 is SGHDN, CDR2 FVKESK, per germline. The CDR3 sequence is CASSYKGQGPNNEQFF. The CDR3 DNA follows: TGTGCCAGCAGCTACAAAGGACAGGGTCCTAACAATGAGCAGTTCTTC. The whole variable domain, filled in from reference TRBV14 and TRBJ2-1, reads EAGVTQFPSHSVIEKGQTVTLRCDPISGHDNLYWYRRVMGKEIKFLLHFVKESKQDESGMPNNRFLAERTGGTYSTLKVQPAELEDSGVYFCASSYKGQGPNNEQFFGPGTRLTVL.

The chain couples TRBV27 to TRBJ2-4, with a possible D match to TRBD1 (5 bases). In germline, CDR1 is MNHEY, CDR2 SMNVEV (reference sequence). The CDR3 totals 14 residues. Trimming left V 5 bases short and J 0 bases short, with 8 bases between. This chain's CDR3 is CASSKGVAKNIQYF. DNA of the CDR3: TGTGCCAGCAGTAAAGGGGTAGCCAAAAACATTCAGTACTTC.

The rearrangement links TRBV18 to TRBJ1-3, with TRBD1 matching 7 bases. Germline V CDR1 and CDR2: KGHSH, LQKENI. Trimming cost V 3 bases and J 0 bases; bases outside gene matches: 5. CDR3 length: 16 residues. The CDR3 DNA follows: TGTGCCAGCTCACCCCAGACAGGGCTCTCTGGAAACACCATATATTTT. Translation gives CASSPQTGLSGNTIYF.

The genes are TRBV7-9 and TRBJ1-1; 9 nucleotides line up with TRBD1. Germline-derived CDR1 and CDR2 are SEHNR and FQNEAQ (reference sequence). There are 16 residues in the CDR3. The ends lost 4 bases at V and 1 base at J; junction bases unmatched: 7. In DNA, the CDR3 is TGTGCCAGCAGCTCACAGGGGGCGATTGGGAACACTGAAGCTTTCTTT. Translating gives CASSSQGAIGNTEAFF.